The present T cell receptor beta chain was sequenced within a study of cytomegalovirus exposure and HLA in healthy donors. V lost 8 bases to trimming and J lost 7 bases; unmatched junction nucleotides: 6. Germline V gene sequence: CDR1 ENHRY, CDR2 SYGVKD. The CDR3 has 14 residues. This clone has only one observation. Vbeta (60) and Jbeta (13) primers were used in the PCR. Clones were read by immunoSEQ multiplex PCR, and TCRdb kept only the in-frame ones, dropping some. Of 210,000 or so clones listed, roughly 79% are singletons. The specimen was PBMCs. This chain connects TRBV10-3 to TRBJ1-6, with 9 bases lining up with TRBD1. This TCR came from a woman in her thirties or forties in good health and CMV-seronegative. CDR3 in amino acids: CAIGPGTGNSPLHF. The CDR3 DNA reads TGTGCCATCGGCCCCGGGACAGGGAATTCACCCCTCCACTTT.